The 19 T cell receptor beta chains reported below all come from one sample, sequenced in a study of blood T cell repertoires in COVID-19. Data came from immunoSEQ multiplex PCR; TCRdb stores just in-frame clones and leaves some out. The table has 140,000 to 150,000 clones, 80% seen once. The specimen was peripheral blood. The receptors stem from a man aged 55 to 70 with active or convalescent COVID-19.

This clone came up once. This chain connects TRBV14 to TRBJ1-1; D call uncertain. Germline loops: CDR1 SGHDN, CDR2 FVKESK. V lost 1 base to trimming and J lost 2 bases, with 5 bases between them. The CDR3 runs to 13 residues. CDR3 sequence (DNA): TGTGCCAGCAGCCAAGCCCTAAACACTGAAGCTTTCTTT. This sequence encodes CASSQALNTEAFF.

Only one count was recorded for this clone. The chain couples TRBV7-2 to TRBJ2-1; possible D gene TRBD2, 6 bases. The CDR3 has 13 residues. The V gene's germline CDR1 is SGHTA and CDR2 FQGNSA. V was shortened by 4 bases and J by 9 bases, with 13 bases between the two germline ends. This chain's CDR3 is CASSSWRDGEQFF. The CDR3 DNA reads as TGTGCCAGCAGCTCGTGGCGGGACGGTGAGCAGTTCTTC.

The genes are TRBV19 and TRBJ2-3, with D tentatively TRBD1 (7 bases). Germline lookup yields CDR1 LNHDA and CDR2 SQIVND (reference sequence). Trimming took 10 bases from V and 0 from J, leaving 20 bases between them. This CDR3 has 16 residues. CDR3 protein: CATMTGRLGSTDTQYF. CDR3 DNA sequence: TGTGCCACTATGACAGGGAGGTTAGGTAGCACAGATACGCAGTATTTT.

The rearrangement links TRBV18 to TRBJ1-6, with 9 nucleotides matching TRBD1. This CDR3 is 15 amino acids long. Germline V gene data show CDR1 as KGHSH and CDR2 as LQKENI. V shed 3 bases, J shed 5 bases, and the junction held 2 bases outside the gene matches. The chain's CDR3 is CASSPRQGDNSPLHF. The CDR3 nucleotides are TGTGCCAGCTCACCGCGACAGGGGGATAATTCACCCCTCCACTTT.

The chain carries TRBV23-1 and TRBJ1-5; TRBD1 matches at 9 bases. TRBV23-1 qualifies as an ORF whose function is uncertain. The CDR3 is made up of 16 amino acids. The V gene end was trimmed by 2 bases and the J gene end by 2 bases; junction bases not matched to a gene: 4. The DNA of the CDR3 is TGCGCCAGCAGTCAACGAAGGGACAGGGGCAATCAGCCCCAGCATTTT. Protein product: CASSQRRDRGNQPQHF.

The chain combines TRBV10-3 with TRBJ1-5, with TRBD1 matching over 9 bases. Germline V CDR1 and CDR2: ENHRY, SYGVKD. V trimming: 4 bases; J trimming: 4 bases; junction bases outside the gene matches: 2. This CDR3 comprises 14 residues. Here the CDR3 DNA reads TGTGCCATCAGTGTCGGACAGGGGAATCAGCCCCAGCATTTT. Translated: CAISVGQGNQPQHF.

This chain joins TRBV6-5 and TRBJ2-7; 8 nucleotides line up with TRBD2. The ends lost 1 base at V and 0 bases at J; junction bases unmatched: 5. The CDR3 length is 16 residues. The germline V gene encodes CDR1 MNHEY and CDR2 SVGAGI. This CDR3 is CASSYWAGTSSYEQYF. The CDR3 DNA is TGTGCCAGCAGTTACTGGGCCGGGACTAGCTCCTACGAGCAGTACTTC.

This clone was recorded only once. This chain's CDR3 is CASSRYGQSTDTQYF. CDR3 in DNA: TGTGCCAGCTCACGATACGGACAAAGCACAGATACGCAGTATTTT. The chain uses TRBV18 and TRBJ2-3; tentatively, D is TRBD1 (5 bases). This CDR3 contains 15 residues. V lost 4 bases, J lost 0 bases, and 11 bases lay in between. Germline V gene sequence: CDR1 KGHSH, CDR2 LQKENI. Filled out from reference TRBV18 and TRBJ2-3, the complete variable domain reads NAGVMQNPRHLVRRRGQEARLRCSPMKGHSHVYWYRQLPEEGLKFMVYLQKENIIDESGMPKERFSAEFPKEGPSILRIQQVVRGDSAAYFCASSRYGQSTDTQYFGPGTRLTVL.

J is TRBJ2-5 and V is TRBV27, with a weak D call TRBD2 (7 bases). Germline CDR1 reads MNHEY; CDR2 reads SMNVEV (reference sequence). With 1 base removed from V and 6 bases from J, the gap between germline ends came to 12 bases. The CDR3 runs 14 residues. The DNA of the CDR3 is TGTGCCAGCAGTTTATATCGGGGGGCGAAGACCCAGTACTTC. It is translated as CASSLYRGAKTQYF.

This clone was detected only once. The chain carries TRBV4-3 and TRBJ1-1, with TRBD1 matching 9 bases. Germline-derived CDR1 and CDR2 are LGHNA and YSLEER. The CDR3 loop spans 14 amino acids. After removal of 4 bases from V and 4 bases from J, the junction contained 4 bases not matched to a gene. CDR3 in amino acids: CASSRTTGGTEAFF. CDR3 bases: TGCGCCAGCAGCCGAACGACAGGGGGCACTGAAGCTTTCTTT.

The J gene is TRBJ2-1, the V gene TRBV7-2; 7 bases align to TRBD1. Per germline, CDR1 SGHTA and CDR2 FQGNSA. This CDR3 spans 15 amino acids. With 4 bases clipped from V and 0 bases from J, the junction kept 3 bases outside the gene matches. The CDR3 here is CASSSTGPSYNEQFF. The CDR3 nucleotides read TGTGCCAGCAGCTCGACAGGGCCCTCCTACAATGAGCAGTTCTTC. The complete variable domain, with remaining parts taken from reference TRBV7-2 and TRBJ2-1, reads GAGVSQSPSNKVTEKGKDVELRCDPISGHTALYWYRQSLGQGLEFLIYFQGNSAPDKSGLPSDRFSAERTGGSVSTLTIQRTQQEDSAVYLCASSSTGPSYNEQFFGPGTRLTVL.

This clone was picked up a small number of times. This rearrangement joins TRBV5-6 to TRBJ2-1, with 7 bases fitting TRBD2. Germline V gives CDR1 SGHDT, CDR2 YYEEEE. The CDR3 sequence is 17 residues long. The V and J ends lost 0 bases and 5 bases, in that order; junction bases with no gene match: 11. The CDR3 reads CASSLGSSGWRNNEQFF. CDR3 nucleotide sequence: TGTGCCAGCAGCTTGGGGTCTAGCGGCTGGAGGAACAATGAGCAGTTCTTC. Combining the CDR3 with reference TRBV5-6 and TRBJ2-1 gives the whole variable domain DAGVTQSPTHLIKTRGQQVTLRCSPKSGHDTVSWYQQALGQGPQFIFQYYEEEERQRGNFPDRFSGHQFPNYSSELNVNALLLGDSALYLCASSLGSSGWRNNEQFFGPGTRLTVL.

The chain couples TRBV6-5 to TRBJ2-3; 7 nucleotides align to TRBD1. The V and J ends lost 2 bases and 2 bases, in that order; junction bases with no gene match: 4. The CDR3 spans 15 residues. Germline CDR1 and CDR2: MNHEY and SVGAGI. This chain's CDR3 is CASSYLGTVTDTQYF. CDR3 in DNA: TGTGCCAGCAGTTACCTTGGGACAGTCACAGATACGCAGTATTTT.

V and J are TRBV9 and TRBJ2-6; 9 bases match TRBD1. V lost 6 bases, J lost 1 base, and 8 bases stayed unmatched. The CDR3 length is 17 residues. The germline CDR1 and CDR2 sequences are SGDLS and YYNGEE. CDR3 bases: TGTGCCAGCACCCAGACAGGGGGATTTTCTGGGGCCAACGTCCTGACTTTC. Its protein product is CASTQTGGFSGANVLTF.

The J gene is TRBJ2-1, the V gene TRBV27, with 10 positions matching TRBD2. V was clipped by 4 bases and J by 6 bases; unmatched bases: 9. CDR1 and CDR2 from the germline V gene are MNHEY and SMNVEV (reference sequence). CDR3 length: 16 residues. CDR3 sequence reads: CASSSLLAGVGNEQFF. As DNA, the CDR3 is TGTGCCAGCAGTTCCCTCCTAGCGGGAGTCGGCAATGAGCAGTTCTTC.

This clone occurred once. The chain combines TRBV6-5 with TRBJ1-2; TRBD1 is a possible D gene (5 bases). The CDR3 is made up of 12 amino acids. Trimming shortened V by 6 bases and J by 4 bases, and 9 bases separated the two germline ends. Looked up from germline, CDR1 is MNHEY and CDR2 is SVGAGI. In DNA, the CDR3 is TGTGCCAGCAGAAAAGACAGCTATGGCTACACCTTC. Amino acid sequence: CASRKDSYGYTF.

This sequence joins TRBV12-3 or TRBV12-4 and TRBJ2-2; D not certain. The CDR3 extends over 13 amino acids. The V and J ends lost 4 bases and 6 bases respectively, with 9 bases between them. CDR3 region: CASSSSFAGELFF. The CDR3 DNA reads TGTGCCAGCAGTTCCTCCTTCGCCGGGGAGCTGTTTTTT.

The chain carries TRBV6-2 or TRBV6-3 and TRBJ2-3, with 7 bases that match TRBD2. The trim removed 4 bases at V and 4 bases at J, leaving 14 bases unmatched. Germline V gene data show CDR1 as MNHEY and CDR2 as SVGEGT. This CDR3 contains 17 residues. The CDR3 region is CASSWQAGSTFADTQYF. The CDR3 DNA sequence: TGTGCCAGCAGTTGGCAAGCGGGGAGTACATTTGCAGATACGCAGTATTTT.

The count of this clone is one. The chain uses TRBV28 and TRBJ1-2; 7 positions agree with TRBD1. The CDR3 consists of 12 residues. CDR1 is MDHEN and CDR2 is SYDVKM in the germline V gene. Unmatched junction bases numbered 2, after V lost 1 base and J lost 9 bases. DNA for the CDR3: TGTGCCAGCAGTTTATCGACAGGGCGCTACACCTTC. Translated, it gives CASSLSTGRYTF.